The sample holds many counts of the clone carrying this T cell receptor (beta chain). Its cognate antigen is unknown. These data are taken from a study of T cell repertoires in cytomegalovirus infection. Study-wide background: Public TCR beta signatures marked donors with CMV infection and the matching HLA.

In TCRdb, the reads were re-called with MiXCR into one record per CDR3 protein. This sample has about 190,000 distinct CDR3 sequences, with 28% found just once. Study-wide results and caveats: Ex vivo responses were dominated by HLA-C-restricted CMV-specific TCR beta clonotypes.

This clonotype was sampled from a human donor in good health (CMV status not recorded). Some clones in this sample may be carry-over from other donors' samples. The material sequenced was PBMCs.

The CDR3 here is CASSQSVRKPRENIQYF. In nucleotides, the CDR3 is TGCGCCAGCAGTCAATCTGTCCGAAAACCCAGGGAAAACATTCAGTACTTC. The rearrangement joins TRBV23-1 to TRBJ2-4; possible D gene TRBD1, 5 bases. TRBV23-1 counts as an open reading frame of uncertain function. This CDR3 is 17 amino acids long. The V end lost 0 bases, the J end lost 5 bases, and 17 bases lay between the germline ends.